These 27 T cell receptor beta chains originate from one sample sequenced in a study of response to subunit inactivated influenza vaccine. In TCRdb, the RT-PCR reads were re-called with MiXCR into one record per CDR3 protein. The profile shows more than 550,000 distinct CDR3 sequences, 11% of them singletons. The same data also contributed to another study, on T cells expressing NK-cell markers. That publication notes: UMI-tagged 5'RACE template switching yielded the TCR beta cDNA.

Sequenced material: PBMCs from blood, taken on the day of vaccination. Source of these receptors: a man aged 45-60 years who received an inactivated influenza vaccine.

There are a few counts of this clonotype. This sequence joins TRBV21-1 and TRBJ2-4. TRBV21-1 is reported as a pseudogene. This CDR3 has 15 amino acids. The CDR3 reads CASSKVGVAKNIQYF. CDR3 DNA: TGTGCCAGCAGCAAAGTGGGCGTAGCCAAAAACATTCAGTACTTC.

This clonotype was detected ten times or more. The rearrangement links TRBV2 to TRBJ1-2; tentative D call: TRBD1 (6 bases). This CDR3 spans 12 amino acids. Germline V gene sequence: CDR1 SNHLY, CDR2 FYNNEI. Trimming removed 6 bases from V and 8 bases from J, with 13 bases in between. CDR3 in amino acids: CASSAGQWGYTF. The CDR3 DNA reads as TGTGCCAGCAGCGCAGGACAGTGGGGCTACACCTTC.

The chain uses TRBV20-1 and TRBJ2-1; D is perhaps TRBD2 (6 bases). The V gene's germline CDR1 is DFQATT and CDR2 SNEGSKA (reference sequence). The germline V and J ends were trimmed by 6 bases and 6 bases, with 12 bases remaining between them. The CDR3 extends over 12 amino acids. The CDR3 sequence: CSAATSSNEQFF. The CDR3 DNA reads as TGCAGTGCAGCGACTAGTTCCAATGAGCAGTTCTTC.

V and J are TRBV6-4 and TRBJ2-3; TRBD2 agrees at 8 bases. The CDR3 has 15 residues. Germline values: CDR1 MRHNA, CDR2 SNTAGT. Trimming cost V 3 bases and J 7 bases; bases outside gene matches: 9. Here the CDR3 reads CASSESGGRGNTQYF. CDR3 bases: TGTGCCAGCAGTGAAAGCGGGGGCCGGGGGAATACGCAGTATTTT.

This clonotype has only a few counts. V is TRBV4-1 and J is TRBJ2-3, with 7 bases aligning to TRBD2. V lost 4 bases and J lost 4; bases outside the gene matches: 8. In germline, CDR1 is MGHRA, CDR2 YSYEKL. This CDR3 contains 15 residues. CDR3 DNA sequence: TGCGCCAGCAGCCGCCTAGCGGCGAATCCAGATACGCAGTATTTT. Encoded protein: CASSRLAANPDTQYF.

In this sample, this clonotype turned up a few times. The chain links TRBV7-2 to TRBJ2-7; D gene uncertain. Deletions cut 5 bases from V and 2 bases from J, with 10 bases between. Germline loops: CDR1 SGHTA, CDR2 FQGNSA. This CDR3 is built from 13 residues. CDR3 sequence reads: CASSPTAAYEQYF. The CDR3, as DNA: TGTGCCAGCAGCCCCACTGCAGCCTACGAGCAGTACTTC.

This clonotype occurred many times. The chain employs TRBV6-2 or TRBV6-3 and TRBJ2-7; D might be TRBD2 (8 bases). Germline CDR1 MNHEY, CDR2 SVGEGT. V lost 0 bases and J 3 bases, leaving 24 bases between the germline ends. CDR3 size: 19 residues. The CDR3 nucleotides read TGTGCCAGCAGTTACTCAACTAGCGGTCCAACCACAGGGGTCTACGAGCAGTACTTC. Protein: CASSYSTSGPTTGVYEQYF.

The chain links TRBV4-2 to TRBJ2-1; tentatively, D is TRBD2 (6 bases). Germline loops: CDR1 LGHNA, CDR2 YNFKEQ. V was trimmed by 0 bases and J by 0 bases, leaving 9 bases between them. This CDR3 region has 16 residues. The CDR3 coding sequence is TGTGCCAGCAGCCAAGAGGGACTGAGCTCCTACAATGAGCAGTTCTTC. Translating it yields CASSQEGLSSYNEQFF.

The V call is TRBV28, the J call TRBJ2-1; no definite D call. Looked up from germline, CDR1 is MDHEN and CDR2 is SYDVKM. Trimming took 7 bases from V and 5 from J, leaving 6 bases between them. The length of the CDR3 is 11 residues. In nucleotides, the CDR3 is TGTGCCAGCACGGGCAACAATGAGCAGTTCTTC. Encoded protein: CASTGNNEQFF. Combining the CDR3 with reference TRBV28 and TRBJ2-1 gives the whole variable domain DVKVTQSSRYLVKRTGEKVFLECVQDMDHENMFWYRQDPGLGLRLIYFSYDVKMKEKGDIPEGYSVSREKKERFSLILESASTNQTSMYLCASTGNNEQFFGPGTRLTVL.

The chain links TRBV11-2 to TRBJ2-1; D call uncertain. The germline gives CDR1 SGHAT, CDR2 FQNNGV. The CDR3 runs 15 residues. V lost 4 bases, J lost 2 bases, and 12 bases lay in between. CDR3 DNA: TGTGCCAGCAGCTCGGGCTTGTTCGCCTACAATGAGCAGTTCTTC. This sequence encodes CASSSGLFAYNEQFF. Full variable domain (rest looked up from reference TRBV11-2 and TRBJ2-1): EAGVAQSPRYKIIEKRQSVAFWCNPISGHATLYWYQQILGQGPKLLIQFQNNGVVDDSQLPKDRFSAERLKGVDSTLKIQPAKLEDSAVYLCASSSGLFAYNEQFFGPGTRLTVL.

V usage is TRBV11-1 and J usage is TRBJ2-5; D remains unclear. Trimming shortened V by 4 bases and J by 0 bases, and 15 bases separated the two germline ends. The CDR3 spans 16 residues. Germline V CDR1 and CDR2: SGHAT, FQDESV (reference sequence). Here the CDR3 reads CASSSPPRWDQETQYF. In DNA, the CDR3 is TGTGCCAGCAGCTCCCCGCCCCGGTGGGACCAAGAGACCCAGTACTTC.

This clonotype occurred a few times. The chain is built from TRBV7-8 and TRBJ2-2; possibly TRBD2 for D (6 bases). The V and J ends lost 1 base and 1 base respectively, with 16 bases between them. The CDR3 has 18 amino acids. Germline lookup yields CDR1 SGHVS and CDR2 FQNEAQ. The CDR3 coding sequence is TGTGCCAGCAGCTTAGTTGGGGCAGGGAGGAGGAACACCGGGGAGCTGTTTTTT. It encodes CASSLVGAGRRNTGELFF. The full variable domain, completed using reference TRBV7-8 and TRBJ2-2, is GAGVSQSPRYKVAKRGQDVALRCDPISGHVSLFWYQQALGQGPEFLTYFQNEAQLDKSGLPSDRFFAERPEGSVSTLKIQRTQQEDSAVYLCASSLVGAGRRNTGELFFGEGSRLTVL.

This clonotype was detected only a few times. The chain uses TRBV9 and TRBJ2-1, with 9 bases aligning to TRBD1. The CDR3 spans 17 residues. With 3 bases clipped from V and 3 bases from J, the junction kept 10 bases outside the gene matches. Germline V gene lookup returns CDR1 SGDLS and CDR2 YYNGEE. The CDR3 loop is CASSEGAGTGFYNEQFF. CDR3 coding DNA: TGTGCCAGCAGCGAGGGAGCCGGGACAGGGTTCTACAATGAGCAGTTCTTC. The full variable domain, its missing parts supplied by reference TRBV9 and TRBJ2-1, is DSGVTQTPKHLITATGQRVTLRCSPRSGDLSVYWYQQSLDQGLQFLIQYYNGEERAKGNILERFSAQQFPDLHSELNLSSLELGDSALYFCASSEGAGTGFYNEQFFGPGTRLTVL.

This clonotype was found a few times. This chain links TRBV20-1 with TRBJ2-7; tentatively, D is TRBD1 (5 bases). CDR3 length: 14 amino acids. CDR1 DFQATT and CDR2 SNEGSKA come from the germline V gene (reference sequence). The ends were cut back, 1 base at V and 0 bases at J, with 10 bases in the middle. In DNA, the CDR3 is TGCAGTGCTAGAGGACAGCGTATCTCCTACGAGCAGTACTTC. Translation gives CSARGQRISYEQYF.

V usage is TRBV4-2 and J usage is TRBJ2-5; 10 bases match TRBD2. Germline assignment: CDR1 LGHNA and CDR2 YNFKEQ. The CDR3 sequence is 19 residues long. Trimming cost V 0 bases and J 2 bases; bases outside gene matches: 12. The CDR3 coding sequence is TGTGCCAGCAGCCAAGATGTCTCTAGCGGGAGAAATTTTCAAGAGACCCAGTACTTC. Translating gives CASSQDVSSGRNFQETQYF.

This clonotype appeared many times. This chain joins TRBV20-1 and TRBJ1-1; D is possibly TRBD1 (5 bases). The V and J ends lost 3 bases and 7 bases respectively, with 15 bases between them. The CDR3 contains 13 residues. The germline V gene encodes CDR1 DFQATT and CDR2 SNEGSKA (reference sequence). The CDR3: CSARDRDLHEAFF. The CDR3 nucleotides read TGCAGTGCTAGGGACCGGGACCTACATGAAGCTTTCTTT.

This clonotype came up a few times. V gene TRBV28 combines with J gene TRBJ2-3, with 8 bases lining up with TRBD2. The CDR3 is 15 residues long. The J segment lost 1 base and the V segment lost 6 bases, leaving 6 bases of the junction unmatched. Per the germline V gene, CDR1 is MDHEN and CDR2 is SYDVKM. The CDR3, as DNA: TGTGCCAGCAGCGGGGGGGGAGTGGGCACAGATACGCAGTATTTT. It is translated as CASSGGGVGTDTQYF.

The sample holds a few counts of this clonotype. This chain joins TRBV7-9 and TRBJ2-7; 12 bases are shared with TRBD2. The ends lost 5 bases at V and 6 bases at J; junction bases unmatched: 8. Germline values: CDR1 SEHNR, CDR2 FQNEAQ (reference sequence). This CDR3 is built from 15 residues. CDR3 nucleotide sequence: TGTGCCAGCAGCCTCCTAGCGGGAGGGCCTAGCGAGCAGTACTTC. The encoded protein is CASSLLAGGPSEQYF.

There are a few counts of this clonotype. The CDR3 DNA sequence: TGTGCCAGCAGTGTCAGACTAGCGGGAGGGCACAATGAGCAGTTCTTC. The encoded protein is CASSVRLAGGHNEQFF. The chain recombines TRBV27 with TRBJ2-1; 14 nucleotides align to TRBD2. The CDR3 has 16 amino acids. Germline V gene lookup returns CDR1 MNHEY and CDR2 SMNVEV (reference sequence). Trimming at V came to 5 bases and at J to 5 bases, leaving 5 bases not matched to a gene.

This clonotype was seen a handful of times. This sequence joins TRBV20-1 and TRBJ1-1, with D perhaps TRBD1 (6 bases). The germline gives CDR1 DFQATT, CDR2 SNEGSKA (reference sequence). There are 16 residues in the CDR3. The V gene lost 4 bases and the J gene lost 3 bases, with 21 bases spanning the gap. The CDR3 is CSATGAGRGMDTEAFF. Written as DNA, the CDR3 is TGCAGTGCTACGGGGGCGGGCAGGGGCATGGACACTGAAGCTTTCTTT.

In this sample, this clonotype turned up a few times. This rearrangement joins TRBV6-1 to TRBJ2-3, with D perhaps TRBD2 (6 bases). Germline loops: CDR1 MNHNS, CDR2 SASEGT. Deletions cut 7 bases from V and 8 bases from J, with 16 bases between. This CDR3 has 13 residues. For the CDR3, the DNA is TGTGCCAGCACCCCCGGAGGGGTCGGTACGCAGTATTTT. This codes for CASTPGGVGTQYF.

This clonotype was counted a few times. The gene calls are TRBV7-6 and TRBJ2-2; no firm D call. The CDR3 covers 15 residues. The germline CDR1 and CDR2 sequences are SGHVS and FNYEAQ. V gave up 1 base and J gave up 1 base, with 7 bases separating them. In DNA, the CDR3 is TGTGCCAGCAGCTTAGGGTTTCAGAACACCGGGGAGCTGTTTTTT. Protein product: CASSLGFQNTGELFF.

The chain recombines TRBV3-1 with TRBJ2-1; 10 bases align to TRBD2. Germline CDR1 reads LGHDT; CDR2 reads YNNKEL (reference sequence). V gave up 0 bases and J gave up 9 bases; unmatched junction bases: 8. The CDR3 contains 16 residues. CDR3 nucleotide sequence: TGTGCCAGCAGCCAAGAAGTAGCGGGAGGCCCCGGTGAGCAGTTCTTC. Translated: CASSQEVAGGPGEQFF.

This clonotype was observed a few times. The rearrangement uses TRBV20-1 and TRBJ2-3, with TRBD2 matching over 15 bases. The junction had 7 bases not matched to a gene; V was cut back by 5 bases and J by 1 base. This CDR3 is built from 17 residues. Germline values: CDR1 DFQATT, CDR2 SNEGSKA (reference sequence). The CDR3 coding sequence is TGCAGTGCTTCCCGGACTAGCGGGAGGGGGGGCACAGATACGCAGTATTTT. Its translation: CSASRTSGRGGTDTQYF.

V usage is TRBV28 and J usage is TRBJ2-2, with no clear D. Germline V gives CDR1 MDHEN, CDR2 SYDVKM. This CDR3 has 13 amino acids. V gave up 7 bases and J gave up 2 bases, with 8 bases separating them. CDR3 nucleotides: TGTGCCAGCACTCAGGACAACACCGGGGAGCTGTTTTTT. Encoded protein: CASTQDNTGELFF.

The rearrangement links TRBV29-1 to TRBJ2-2, with D tentatively TRBD2 (5 bases). CDR1 and CDR2 (germline): SQVTM, ANQGSEA. The CDR3 has 14 residues. V was clipped by 6 bases and J by 1 base, with 12 bases between them. CDR3 sequence: CSVTPRGNTGELFF. The CDR3 bases are TGCAGCGTGACCCCCCGGGGGAACACCGGGGAGCTGTTTTTT.

The CDR3 reads CSARGGGAPSSEQFF. CDR3 DNA sequence: TGCAGTGCTAGAGGAGGAGGGGCTCCCAGCAGTGAGCAGTTCTTC. The chain uses TRBV20-1 and TRBJ2-1, with D possibly TRBD2 on 6 matching bases. With 1 base removed from V and 9 bases from J, the gap between germline ends came to 19 bases. The CDR3 covers 15 residues. The germline CDR1 and CDR2 sequences are DFQATT and SNEGSKA (reference sequence).